A selection of T cell receptor beta chains follows, all from one sample in a study of early T cells in non-severe SARS-CoV-2 infection. TCRdb reprocessed the 5' RACE reads via MiXCR and lists one record per CDR3 protein. The sample carries about 49,000 distinct CDR3 sequences, about 6.3% recorded once. Sample: whole blood, taken at baseline. The receptors here all came from an adult who was a healthcare worker with PCR-confirmed SARS-CoV-2 infection or an uninfected control (not recorded which). Both conserved end residues are part of each CDR3. D genes are given only for firm matches. Clone size, where shown, is once, few, many, or a class for clones that have expanded.

CDR3nt	CDR3aa	abundance	j_gene	v_gene	d_gene
TGTGCCAGCAGCGTCCAGCACACTAGCACAGATACGCAGTATTTT	CASSVQHTSTDTQYF	.	TRBJ2-3	TRBV9	.
TGTGCCAGCAGCCAACTAATAGGGGCTAGCGGCTACGAGCAGTACTTC	CASSQLIGASGYEQYF	few	TRBJ2-7	TRBV3-1	TRBD2
TGTGCCAGCAGTGCCTTCGGACCGGAGGGCGAGCAGTACTTC	CASSAFGPEGEQYF	medium-sized	TRBJ2-7	TRBV6-2/TRBV6-3	.
TGCGCCAGCAGCTTTGGGGGCGACATTTACCAAGAGACCCAGTACTTC	CASSFGGDIYQETQYF	many	TRBJ2-5	TRBV5-1	.
TGTGCCAGCAGTCCCCCAGGGATAAGCACAGATACGCAGTATTTT	CASSPPGISTDTQYF	few	TRBJ2-3	TRBV6-6	.
TGTGCCAGTAGTATGGTTGGGTCTCTCGGGACCCAGTACTTC	CASSMVGSLGTQYF	few	TRBJ2-5	TRBV19	.
TGTGCCAGCAGCCCCTCGGGTCGGGGGAGATCAAATGAGCAGTTCTTC	CASSPSGRGRSNEQFF	few	TRBJ2-1	TRBV7-2	.
TGTGCCAGCAGATGGGACAGATCTGGGGCCAACGTCCTGACTTTC	CASRWDRSGANVLTF	medium-sized	TRBJ2-6	TRBV6-1	TRBD1
TGTGCCAGCAGTTTCTACAGCACTAGGGGCACTGAAGCTTTCTTT	CASSFYSTRGTEAFF	many	TRBJ1-1	TRBV12-3/TRBV12-4	.
TGTGCCAGTAGTAAGACGCTCTCTGGGGCCAACGTCCTGACTTTC	CASSKTLSGANVLTF	many	TRBJ2-6	TRBV19	.
TGTGCCAGCAGTTTAGCTGCGGGGGTGTACGAGCAGTACTTC	CASSLAAGVYEQYF	many	TRBJ2-7	TRBV12-3/TRBV12-4	TRBD2
TGTGCCAGCAGCTTAGGCAGGGGGCGCGGGAATGAGCAGTTCTTC	CASSLGRGRGNEQFF	.	TRBJ2-1	TRBV7-2	TRBD1
TGTGCCAGCAGTTACTCGATTGGACAATTATTGGATGGCTACACCTTC	CASSYSIGQLLDGYTF	many	TRBJ1-2	TRBV6-5	.
TGTGCCAGCAGAGCGGGGGCCACAGATACGCAGTATTTT	CASRAGATDTQYF	.	TRBJ2-3	TRBV7-9	TRBD2
TGTGCCAGCCGTGGACACAGCGCTAACTATGGCTACACCTTC	CASRGHSANYGYTF	many	TRBJ1-2	TRBV12-3/TRBV12-4	.
TGTGCCAGCCGCCCGGACAGCTACACAGATACGCAGTATTTT	CASRPDSYTDTQYF	.	TRBJ2-3	TRBV11-2	.
TGTGCCAGCAAACGACAGGGAGCTGGCGGCTACACCTTC	CASKRQGAGGYTF	.	TRBJ1-2	TRBV6-5	TRBD1
TGCGCCAGCAGCTTGGCTGGGCGATCCTACGAGCAGTACTTC	CASSLAGRSYEQYF	many	TRBJ2-7	TRBV5-1	.
TGTGCCAGCAGCACTCAGTCGGGGGGGACCTACGAGCAGTACTTC	CASSTQSGGTYEQYF	few	TRBJ2-7	TRBV11-2	TRBD2
TGTGCCAGCAGCCGGGACAGGGGATCCTACGAGCAGTACTTC	CASSRDRGSYEQYF	few	TRBJ2-7	TRBV27	TRBD1
TGCGCCAGCAGTAAACAGGGCCCGAACACCGGGGAGCTGTTTTTT	CASSKQGPNTGELFF	.	TRBJ2-2	TRBV5-1	.
TGTGCCACCAGCAGAGAGGGGCTAGCGGGAGAGACCCAGTACTTC	CATSREGLAGETQYF	.	TRBJ2-5	TRBV15	TRBD2
TGCAGTGCTTTGCCGGGACAAAACACAGATACGCAGTATTTT	CSALPGQNTDTQYF	.	TRBJ2-3	TRBV20-1	.
TGCGCCAGCAGCCAAGCCTTTAGTCCCGACACCGGGGAGCTGTTTTTT	CASSQAFSPDTGELFF	many	TRBJ2-2	TRBV4-1	.
TGTGCCAGCAACAGCGGGGGGGCTAGGGTACAAGAGACCCAGTACTTC	CASNSGGARVQETQYF	many	TRBJ2-5	TRBV2	TRBD2
TGTGCCAGCAGCTTGGCCGGGACACCGGACCACTATGGCTACACCTTC	CASSLAGTPDHYGYTF	many	TRBJ1-2	TRBV5-4	.
TGTGCCAGCAGTGTGGGGGCCGGCGCGGCCTACAATGAGCAGTTCTTC	CASSVGAGAAYNEQFF	.	TRBJ2-1	TRBV25-1	.
TGTGCCAGCAGCTTTCGAAGCGGGGGGCGGAATGAGCAGTTCTTC	CASSFRSGGRNEQFF	.	TRBJ2-1	TRBV7-2	TRBD2
TGTGCCAGCAGCTTGAGGGGGGGAACCGAGCAGTACTTC	CASSLRGGTEQYF	many	TRBJ2-7	TRBV11-2	.
TGTGCCAGCAGTTACTCGATCGAAGGGGACTATGGCTACACCTTC	CASSYSIEGDYGYTF	.	TRBJ1-2	TRBV6-5	.
TGTGCCAGCAGTCCCCGGACAGTACTCTCTGGGGCCAACGTCCTGACTTTC	CASSPRTVLSGANVLTF	many	TRBJ2-6	TRBV27	.
TGTGCCAGCAGGAACAGGGGGAGCTCCTACGAGCAGTACTTC	CASRNRGSSYEQYF	.	TRBJ2-7	TRBV6-6	TRBD1
TGTGCCAGCACGGCCTCTCCCTCTGGGGCCAACGTCCTGACTTTC	CASTASPSGANVLTF	many	TRBJ2-6	TRBV6-1	.
TGTGCCAGCAGTCCCAACCGGGAACCAGATACGCAGTATTTT	CASSPNREPDTQYF	many	TRBJ2-3	TRBV27	.
TGCGCCAGCAGCCCCACAGGGGGCTCCTACAATGAGCAGTTCTTC	CASSPTGGSYNEQFF	many	TRBJ2-1	TRBV5-1	TRBD1
TGTGCCAGCAGCTTCCCGGACATTATCTCCTCTGGAAACACCATATATTTT	CASSFPDIISSGNTIYF	.	TRBJ1-3	TRBV7-9	.
TGTGCCAGCAGCTTAGCCCGGGCTACCTGCAATGAGCAGTTCTTC	CASSLARATCNEQFF	once	TRBJ2-1	TRBV7-2	.
TGTGCCAGTAGTCGTGTTCAGGGCACCTCCTACGAGCAGTACTTC	CASSRVQGTSYEQYF	many	TRBJ2-7	TRBV19	.
TGTGCCACCAGCAGAGTTCGCGGGGAAGATACGCAGTATTTT	CATSRVRGEDTQYF	many	TRBJ2-3	TRBV15	.
TGTGCCAGCAGTGAAGAGACCCCAGGACAGCCCCAGCATTTT	CASSEETPGQPQHF	.	TRBJ1-5	TRBV6-1	.
TGTGCCTGGAGTGTGGTAGCGGAGACCCAGTACTTC	CAWSVVAETQYF	.	TRBJ2-5	TRBV30	.
TGTGCCAGCAGCTTAGGACAGGGGGGAGTCGAGCAGTACTTC	CASSLGQGGVEQYF	.	TRBJ2-7	TRBV7-9	TRBD1
TGTGCCAGCAGCCTAGGGCGGGCTAATGAAAAACTGTTTTTT	CASSLGRANEKLFF	many	TRBJ1-4	TRBV7-3	.
TGTGCCAGCAACTGGGCCGGACAATCGAATTCACCCCTCCACTTT	CASNWAGQSNSPLHF	many	TRBJ1-6	TRBV27	.
TGTGCCAGCACAACTCACGGGACTCCTCGCTACGAGCAGTACTTC	CASTTHGTPRYEQYF	many	TRBJ2-7	TRBV28	.
TGTGCCAGTAGTACGGGACTAGCGGGGGTAACAACAGATACGCAGTATTTT	CASSTGLAGVTTDTQYF	few	TRBJ2-3	TRBV19	TRBD2
TGCGCCAGCAGCCAATTCCCACGGGGAGGCCATCAGCCCCAGCATTTT	CASSQFPRGGHQPQHF	many	TRBJ1-5	TRBV4-1	.
TGCAGCGTTGACAGAAACCAAGAGACCCAGTACTTC	CSVDRNQETQYF	.	TRBJ2-5	TRBV29-1	.
TGTGCCAGCAGCTCGACCGGGACACCAGGAGGAAACACCATATATTTT	CASSSTGTPGGNTIYF	.	TRBJ1-3	TRBV11-3	.
TGTGCCAGCAGCTTAGGAGGGCAGGACCGACTTTGGAACCAAGAGACCCAGTACTTC	CASSLGGQDRLWNQETQYF	few	TRBJ2-5	TRBV11-2	.